The clone carrying this T cell receptor beta chain was counted between two and nine times. Germline V gene lookup returns CDR1 LGHNA and CDR2 YNFKEQ. V was cut by 4 bases and J by 4 bases, with 10 bases left in between. CDR3 size: 14 residues. The data were obtained in a study of T-cell reconstitution after alpha-beta-depleted transplantation in children. A library of TCRbeta sequences, prepared with unique molecular identifiers, was generated. TCRdb independently ran MiXCR on the PCR reads; one entry per CDR3 protein. The sample lists over 400,000 distinct CDR3 sequences, around 12% occurring once. V is TRBV4-2 and J is TRBJ1-4; D is unclear. The TCR originated in a human donor who donated a stem cell graft to a child with combined immunodeficiency. The source was PBMCs from the stem cell graft donor, collected from the stem cell graft. CDR3 sequence (DNA): TGTGCCAGCAGCCCCGGACGGATTAATGAAAAACTGTTTTTT. Protein sequence: CASSPGRINEKLFF.